This passage covers 19 T cell receptor beta chains from one sample sequenced in a study of cytomegalovirus exposure and HLA in healthy donors (dated by TCRdb to about 2017). The library was built by means of the immunoSEQ multiplex PCR assay. For the multiplex PCR, a mixture combining 60 forward primers for TCR Vbeta segments and 13 reverse primers for TCR Jbeta segments was used. Not all clones reach the TCRdb copy of this immuneACCESS table, which keeps in-frame sequences only. Checked studies attribute under half of the gap to unresolved V genes and leave the rest unexplained. This sample holds some 110,000 clones; 70% to 85% were observed only once. The top ten hold 4.5% to 5% of the sample. The specimen was PBMCs. The receptors were gathered from a man aged 45-65 years in good health and CMV-seropositive.

The rearrangement joins TRBV7-9 to TRBJ1-4, with a tentative D call TRBD1 (6 bases). Trimming removed 1 base at V and 7 bases at J, with 13 bases between. The CDR3 loop spans 15 amino acids. Germline V gene data show CDR1 as SEHNR and CDR2 as FQNEAQ (reference sequence). The chain's CDR3 is CASSLGGTSVEKLFF. The CDR3 bases are TGTGCCAGCAGCTTAGGGGGGACATCGGTTGAAAAACTGTTTTTT.

The rearrangement uses TRBV19 and TRBJ1-5; D is undetermined. V shed 5 bases and J shed 5 bases, with 10 bases lying between them. This CDR3 comprises 13 residues. CDR1 and CDR2 (germline): LNHDA, SQIVND (reference sequence). CDR3 protein: CASSRETDQPQHF. The CDR3, as DNA: TGTGCCAGTAGTCGGGAGACGGATCAGCCCCAGCATTTT.

V usage is TRBV28 and J usage is TRBJ1-2; TRBD1 matches at 7 bases. This CDR3 contains 15 residues. Germline V gene sequence: CDR1 MDHEN, CDR2 SYDVKM. V dropped 2 bases and J dropped 0; count of bases not matched to a gene: 3. CDR3 sequence reads: CASSLLGTANYGYTF. The CDR3 coding sequence is TGTGCCAGCAGTTTACTCGGGACAGCTAACTATGGCTACACCTTC.

A few counts support this clone. The chain is built from TRBV5-4 and TRBJ2-5; D unclear. Near its end, the DNA agrees better with TRBJ2-7, so the J call may be wrong. Germline V gives CDR1 SGHNT, CDR2 YYREEE (reference sequence). The CDR3 covers 9 residues. For the CDR3, the DNA is TGTGCCAGCGATCTCGAGCAGTACTTC. Translation gives CASDLEQYF.

This clone was seen a single time. J is TRBJ1-2 and V is TRBV19; TRBD1 is a possible D gene (6 bases). Germline V gives CDR1 LNHDA, CDR2 SQIVND (reference sequence). The V end was cut by 0 bases, the J end by 2 bases, with 13 bases between. The CDR3 extends over 16 amino acids. Here the CDR3 DNA reads TGTGCCAGTAGTATAGACCTTGACAGGTCAAACTATGGCTACACCTTC. Its protein is CASSIDLDRSNYGYTF.

The chain combines TRBV6-5 with TRBJ1-4, with D perhaps TRBD1 (5 bases). V was trimmed by 4 bases and J by 5 bases, leaving 14 bases between them. The germline CDR1 and CDR2 sequences are MNHEY and SVGAGI. This CDR3 has 15 amino acids. In nucleotides, the CDR3 is TGTGCCAGCAGTTCGCCGCGGGAGGGGAATGAAAAACTGTTTTTT. Translated, it gives CASSSPREGNEKLFF.

V usage is TRBV6-6 and J usage is TRBJ2-3; a possible D gene is TRBD1 (6 bases). This CDR3 spans 13 amino acids. Germline CDR1 and CDR2: MNHNY and SVGAGI (reference sequence). With 6 bases removed from V and 6 bases from J, the gap between germline ends came to 13 bases. CDR3 DNA: TGTGCCAGCAGCTCGAACCAGGGGGATACGCAGTATTTT. Translating it yields CASSSNQGDTQYF.

This chain links TRBV7-8 with TRBJ2-1, with TRBD2 as a possible D gene (6 bases). Germline-derived CDR1 and CDR2 are SGHVS and FQNEAQ. The CDR3 has 15 amino acids. With 3 bases removed from V and 0 bases from J, the gap between germline ends came to 9 bases. CDR3 sequence: CASSFSGSSYNEQFF. For the CDR3, the DNA is TGTGCCAGCAGCTTTAGCGGCAGCTCCTACAATGAGCAGTTCTTC. Full variable domain (outside the CDR3, taken from reference TRBV7-8 and TRBJ2-1): GAGVSQSPRYKVAKRGQDVALRCDPISGHVSLFWYQQALGQGPEFLTYFQNEAQLDKSGLPSDRFFAERPEGSVSTLKIQRTQQEDSAVYLCASSFSGSSYNEQFFGPGTRLTVL.

This clone appeared a single time. This sequence joins TRBV7-9 and TRBJ1-4, with TRBD1 matching over 7 bases. From germline, CDR1 is SEHNR and CDR2 FQNEAQ (reference sequence). Losses at the gene ends were 5 bases for V and 4 bases for J; bases not matched to a gene: 4. The CDR3 length is 14 residues. This chain's CDR3 is CASSQGQFNEKLFF. The CDR3 DNA is TGTGCCAGCAGCCAGGGACAGTTTAATGAAAAACTGTTTTTT.

This clone has only a few counts. The chain combines TRBV30 with TRBJ1-2, with D unresolved. The CDR3 is 12 residues long. CDR1 is GTSNPN and CDR2 is SVGIG in the germline V gene (reference sequence). Deletions cut 5 bases from V and 1 base from J, with 8 bases between. The CDR3, as DNA: TGTGCCTGGGATCCGGGTAACTATGGCTACACCTTC. It translates to CAWDPGNYGYTF.

This chain links TRBV7-7 with TRBJ2-5, with a possible D match to TRBD2 (6 bases). The CDR3 covers 15 residues. The V gene lost 1 base and the J gene lost 7 bases, with 16 bases spanning the gap. Germline values: CDR1 SSHAT, CDR2 FNYEAQ (reference sequence). The CDR3 coding sequence is TGTGCCAGCAGCTTAGAGGCCGGGGGAGCTACGACCCAGTACTTC. This sequence encodes CASSLEAGGATTQYF.

The CDR3 sequence: CASSVSHRGPYYEQYF. CDR3 DNA sequence: TGTGCCAGTAGTGTGTCACACAGGGGCCCTTACTACGAGCAGTACTTC. The J gene is TRBJ2-7, the V gene TRBV19, with 7 bases aligning to TRBD1. Trimming removed 5 bases from V and 3 bases from J; junction bases left unmatched: 13. The CDR3 contains 16 residues. Germline lookup yields CDR1 LNHDA and CDR2 SQIVND (reference sequence).

Details on this clone: This CDR3 is missing its conserved last phenylalanine or tryptophan, likely due to a read error. The genes are TRBV30 and TRBJ1-6; D unresolved. Germline CDR1 is GTSNPN and CDR2 is SVGIG (reference sequence). CDR3 length: 14 amino acids. The CDR3: CAVGPGSYNSPLHL. For the CDR3, the DNA is TGTGCTGTCGGCCCGGGGTCCTATAATTCACCCCTCCACCTT.

This clone was recorded a few times. J is TRBJ1-4 and V is TRBV5-1; TRBD1 might be the D (6 bases). The CDR3 is made up of 16 amino acids. Trimming left V 3 bases short and J 0 bases short, with 12 bases between. Germline CDR1 SGHRS, CDR2 YFSETQ. The DNA for the CDR3 is TGCGCCAGCAGCTCTAACAGGGATGCAACTAATGAAAAACTGTTTTTT. This translates into CASSSNRDATNEKLFF.

This clone was seen more than once but under ten times. The V call is TRBV30, the J call TRBJ2-6; no definite D call. V was pared by 7 bases and J by 2 bases, with 9 bases between. From germline, CDR1 is GTSNPN and CDR2 SVGIG (reference sequence). The CDR3 is 13 residues long. Here the CDR3 DNA reads TGTGCCTTCGAGCGCCCTGGGGCCAACGTCCTGACTTTC. Translation: CAFERPGANVLTF.

The chain has TRBV12-2 and TRBJ1-5. TRBV12-2 is termed a pseudogene. The CDR3 extends over 16 amino acids. This CDR3 is CASRLVEGGGNQPQHF. As DNA, the CDR3 is TGTGCAAGTCGCTTAGTGGAAGGAGGGGGCAATCAGCCCCAGCATTTT.

The chain couples TRBV2 to TRBJ2-7; TRBD2 is a possible D gene (6 bases). This CDR3 region has 13 residues. CDR1 is SNHLY and CDR2 is FYNNEI in the germline V gene. Deletions cut 4 bases from V and 6 bases from J, with 13 bases between. In nucleotides, the CDR3 is TGTGCCAGCAGTGCATGGGACTCTTTCGAGCAGTACTTC. Translated, it gives CASSAWDSFEQYF.

This chain connects TRBV29-1 to TRBJ1-1; 8 nucleotides align to TRBD1. V was pared by 2 bases and J by 5 bases, with 4 bases of the junction left unmatched. The CDR3 contains 13 residues. Germline V gene data show CDR1 as SQVTM and CDR2 as ANQGSEA. Here the CDR3 DNA reads TGCAGCGTTGAACGACAGGGGAGGACTGAAGCTTTCTTT. Protein product: CSVERQGRTEAFF. Full variable domain (outside the CDR3, taken from reference TRBV29-1 and TRBJ1-1): SAVISQKPSRDICQRGTSLTIQCQVDSQVTMMFWYRQQPGQSLTLIATANQGSEATYESGFVIDKFPISRPNLTFSTLTVSNMSPEDSSIYLCSVERQGRTEAFFGQGTRLTVV.

The CDR3 sequence: CASSQEASGNTIYF. CDR3 coding DNA: TGTGCCAGCAGCCAAGAAGCCTCTGGAAACACCATATATTTT. The rearrangement links TRBV4-2 to TRBJ1-3; D unresolved. From germline, CDR1 is LGHNA and CDR2 YNFKEQ. CDR3 length: 14 amino acids. Trimming shortened V by 0 bases and J by 0 bases, and 3 bases separated the two germline ends.